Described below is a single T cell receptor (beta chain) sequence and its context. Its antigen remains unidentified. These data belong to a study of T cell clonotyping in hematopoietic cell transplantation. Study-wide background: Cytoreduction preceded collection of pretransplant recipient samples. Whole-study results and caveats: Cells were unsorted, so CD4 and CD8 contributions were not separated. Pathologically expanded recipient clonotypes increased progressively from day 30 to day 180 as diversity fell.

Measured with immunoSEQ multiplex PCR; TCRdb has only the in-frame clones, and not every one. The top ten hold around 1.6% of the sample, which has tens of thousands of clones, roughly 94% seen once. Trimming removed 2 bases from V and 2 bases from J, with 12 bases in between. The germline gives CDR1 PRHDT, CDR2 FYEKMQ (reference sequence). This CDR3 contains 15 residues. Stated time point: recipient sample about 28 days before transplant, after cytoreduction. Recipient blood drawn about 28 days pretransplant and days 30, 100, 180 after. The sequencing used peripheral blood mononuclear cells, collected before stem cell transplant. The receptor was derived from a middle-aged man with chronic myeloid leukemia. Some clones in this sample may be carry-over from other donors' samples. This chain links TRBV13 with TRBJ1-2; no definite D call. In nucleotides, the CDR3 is TGTGCCAGCAGCTTATCGAGAGGGAAGAACTATGGCTACACCTTC. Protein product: CASSLSRGKNYGYTF.